The 7 T cell receptor beta chains reported below all come from one sample, sequenced in a study of response to subunit inactivated influenza vaccine. TCRdb reprocessed the RT-PCR reads with MiXCR, giving one entry per CDR3 protein. The sample lists about 500,000 distinct CDR3 sequences, approximately 15% occurring once. The sample in question was CD4+ T cells sorted from PBMCs, obtained roughly 24 months after vaccination. The receptors stem from a man between 50 and 75 years old who received an inactivated influenza vaccine.

The chain has TRBV3-1 and TRBJ1-5; tentatively, D is TRBD1 (6 bases). V lost 11 bases and J lost 4, with 9 bases in between. This CDR3 contains 11 residues. Germline CDR1 is LGHDT and CDR2 is YNNKEL (reference sequence). This CDR3 is CARDINQPQHF. The CDR3 nucleotides read TGTGCCCGGGACATTAATCAGCCCCAGCATTTT.

This clonotype was observed a few times. The chain has TRBV15 and TRBJ1-6; D is unresolved. CDR3 size: 15 residues. Germline loops: CDR1 LNHNV, CDR2 YYDKDF (reference sequence). V lost 0 bases to trimming and J lost 4 bases, with 7 bases between them. The CDR3 nucleotides read TGTGCCACCAGCAGAGATCTTCATTATAATTCACCCCTCCACTTT. Amino acid sequence: CATSRDLHYNSPLHF.

This clonotype appeared many times. The chain uses TRBV5-1 and TRBJ1-2; no firm D call. This CDR3 has 15 residues. Per germline, CDR1 SGHRS and CDR2 YFSETQ. The V end was cut by 4 bases, the J end by 4 bases, with 17 bases between. CDR3 sequence reads: CASSLSPVGSYGYTF. The CDR3 nucleotides are TGCGCCAGCAGCCTTTCCCCGGTCGGTAGCTATGGCTACACCTTC.

This chain links TRBV12-3 or TRBV12-4 with TRBJ2-7; D perhaps matches TRBD1 (5 bases). Trimming removed 3 bases at V and 1 base at J, with 13 bases between. The CDR3 covers 15 residues. CDR3 bases: TGTGCCAGCAGTTTTCAAGGGGCGATTTCCTACGAGCAGTACTTC. The encoded protein is CASSFQGAISYEQYF.

This clonotype was found a few times. V gene TRBV29-1 combines with J gene TRBJ2-1; TRBD1 agrees at 7 bases. V was pared by 5 bases and J by 9 bases, with 10 bases of the junction left unmatched. This CDR3 region has 13 residues. Germline V gene sequence: CDR1 SQVTM, CDR2 ANQGSEA. The CDR3 is CSVRDREVFEQFF. CDR3 in DNA: TGCAGCGTTAGGGACAGAGAAGTCTTTGAGCAGTTCTTC.

The table lists this clonotype with many counts. The J gene is TRBJ2-5, the V gene TRBV27; maybe TRBD2 (5 bases). Trimming pared 5 bases from V and 5 bases from J, leaving 18 bases between. The CDR3 is 15 amino acids. Germline CDR1 MNHEY, CDR2 SMNVEV (reference sequence). The CDR3 bases are TGTGCCAGCAGTGGTGTCAGGAGTCGGACTGAGACCCAGTACTTC. This gives the protein CASSGVRSRTETQYF.

The gene calls are TRBV18 and TRBJ1-1, with D unclear. Trimming stripped 0 bases from V and 2 bases from J, with 7 bases between. CDR1 and CDR2 from the germline V gene are KGHSH and LQKENI. The CDR3 has 14 residues. The CDR3 bases are TGTGCCAGCTCACCACCGAACACAAACACTGAAGCTTTCTTT. Its translation is CASSPPNTNTEAFF.